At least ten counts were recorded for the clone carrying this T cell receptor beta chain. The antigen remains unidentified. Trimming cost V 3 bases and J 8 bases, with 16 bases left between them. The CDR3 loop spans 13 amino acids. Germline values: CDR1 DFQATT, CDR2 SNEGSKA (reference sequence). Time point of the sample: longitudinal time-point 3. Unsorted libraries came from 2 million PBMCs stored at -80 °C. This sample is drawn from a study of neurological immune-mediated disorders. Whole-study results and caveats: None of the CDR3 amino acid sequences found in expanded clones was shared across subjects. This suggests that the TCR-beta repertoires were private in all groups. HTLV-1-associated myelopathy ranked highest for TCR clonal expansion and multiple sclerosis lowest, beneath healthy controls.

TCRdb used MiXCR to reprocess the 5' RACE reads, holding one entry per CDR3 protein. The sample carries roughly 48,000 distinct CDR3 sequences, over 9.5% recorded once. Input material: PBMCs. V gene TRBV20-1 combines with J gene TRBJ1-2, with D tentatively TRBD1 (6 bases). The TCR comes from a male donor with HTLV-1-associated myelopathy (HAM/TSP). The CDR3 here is CSASLGGLRGYTF. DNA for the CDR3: TGCAGTGCTAGTCTTGGGGGGCTCCGGGGCTACACCTTC.